Listed here are 10 T cell receptor beta chains from one sample, sequenced in a study of blood T cell repertoires in COVID-19. Repertoires were generated with immunoSEQ multiplex PCR, while TCRdb's copy carries only in-frame clones and drops some. The data show 200,000 to 250,000 clones, approximately 80% seen once. Sample: peripheral blood. All receptors come from an older woman who had recovered from COVID-19.

This rearrangement joins TRBV7-2 to TRBJ2-5, with D maybe TRBD2 (5 bases). The ends were cut back, 4 bases at V and 4 bases at J, with 22 bases in the middle. Germline V CDR1 and CDR2: SGHTA, FQGNSA. The CDR3 contains 17 residues. The CDR3 region has the DNA TGTGCCAGCAGCTCACATTTGGACTTGAAGGGTGGAGAGACCCAGTACTTC. Translation: CASSSHLDLKGGETQYF.

V is TRBV2 and J is TRBJ1-6; D remains unclear. Germline V lookup: CDR1 SNHLY, CDR2 FYNNEI. V was cut by 10 bases and J by 6 bases, with 13 bases left in between. The CDR3 is 13 residues long. CDR3 residues: CATHGGANSPLHF. The CDR3 nucleotides are TGTGCCACTCATGGTGGAGCTAATTCACCCCTCCACTTT.

The rearrangement uses TRBV18 and TRBJ2-2; 9 positions match TRBD1. The junction had 4 bases not matched to a gene; V was cut back by 0 bases and J by 5 bases. Germline lookup yields CDR1 KGHSH and CDR2 LQKENI. This CDR3 comprises 16 residues. The CDR3 loop is CASSPPGQGRTGELFF. The CDR3 DNA is TGTGCCAGCTCACCACCGGGACAGGGACGAACCGGGGAGCTGTTTTTT.

The chain couples TRBV6-1 to TRBJ2-5; D gene ambiguous. Germline V gives CDR1 MNHNS, CDR2 SASEGT. V gave up 0 bases and J gave up 7 bases, with 15 bases separating them. This CDR3 comprises 15 residues. CDR3 DNA sequence: TGTGCCAGCAGTGAAGCTGAGGCTCTTCCCGGGACCCAGTACTTC. Protein product: CASSEAEALPGTQYF.

V gene TRBV5-6 combines with J gene TRBJ1-2; D is unclear. The CDR3 has 14 amino acids. The V end lost 0 bases, the J end lost 2 bases, and 8 bases lay between the germline ends. Germline loops: CDR1 SGHDT, CDR2 YYEEEE. CDR3 bases: TGTGCCAGCAGCTTGGTGTCAATGAACTATGGCTACACCTTC. Its translation is CASSLVSMNYGYTF.

The V and J genes are TRBV11-2 and TRBJ1-2; TRBD1 matches 12 bases. The V gene's germline CDR1 is SGHAT and CDR2 FQNNGV. V lost 5 bases to trimming and J lost 4 bases; unmatched junction nucleotides: 11. This CDR3 region has 17 residues. The CDR3: CASSPQRDRGRIYGYTF. CDR3 coding DNA: TGTGCCAGCAGCCCGCAACGGGACAGGGGGCGCATCTATGGCTACACCTTC.

The chain uses TRBV6-2 or TRBV6-3 and TRBJ2-2, with D unclear. V lost 6 bases to trimming and J lost 2 bases, with 13 bases between them. Germline CDR1 MNHEY, CDR2 SVGEGT. This CDR3 is built from 15 residues. CDR3 region: CASSPTQANTGELFF. In DNA, the CDR3 is TGTGCCAGCAGCCCAACCCAGGCTAACACCGGGGAGCTGTTTTTT.

The chain couples TRBV6-6 to TRBJ2-1; D call uncertain. Trimming took off 2 bases at V and 0 bases at J, with 11 bases between the two ends. This CDR3 contains 16 residues. Per the germline V gene, CDR1 is MNHNY and CDR2 is SVGAGI (reference sequence). In DNA, the CDR3 is TGTGCCAGCAGTTACCCGTACCTAGACTCCTACAATGAGCAGTTCTTC. Its translation is CASSYPYLDSYNEQFF.

This sequence joins TRBV3-1 (or the pseudogene TRBV3-2) and TRBJ1-1; D is possibly TRBD1 (6 bases). CDR1 is LGHDT, CDR2 YNNKEL, per germline (reference sequence). The CDR3 is 15 amino acids. The V and J ends lost 3 bases and 6 bases respectively, with 17 bases between them. The CDR3 sequence is CASSHLTKGESEAFF. The CDR3 DNA reads TGTGCCAGCAGCCATTTGACGAAGGGGGAGTCTGAAGCTTTCTTT.

V usage is TRBV7-2 and J usage is TRBJ2-5; 7 nucleotides align to TRBD2. The CDR3 is 16 amino acids. The trim removed 5 bases at V and 5 bases at J, leaving 14 bases unmatched. Germline values: CDR1 SGHTA, CDR2 FQGNSA. Written as DNA, the CDR3 is TGTGCCAGCAGCCTTAATCCCCCGACTAGCCGCGAGACCCAGTACTTC. Translation gives CASSLNPPTSRETQYF.